This entry lists 6 T cell receptor beta chains sequenced from one sample in a study of T cells in tuberculosis. Using immunoSEQ multiplex PCR, the repertoire was profiled, and TCRdb retains in-frame clones only, with some absent. In the table there are some 40,000 clones, approximately 95% of which are singletons. Input material: PBMCs. Receptors originate from a donor aged 10 to 29 with latent tuberculosis or without tuberculosis infection.

V is TRBV18 and J is TRBJ1-1; weak D call: TRBD1 (6 bases). The V end lost 3 bases, the J end lost 6 bases, and 11 bases lay between the germline ends. Germline V gene data show CDR1 as KGHSH and CDR2 as LQKENI. CDR3 length: 13 amino acids. In nucleotides, the CDR3 is TGTGCCAGCTCACCGGACAGACCGCCTGAAGCTTTCTTT. Protein product: CASSPDRPPEAFF.

This chain connects TRBV27 to TRBJ2-7; the match to TRBD1 covers 9 bases. CDR3 length equals 14 residues. J was trimmed by 4 bases and V by 4 bases; bases with no gene match: 5. The V gene's germline CDR1 is MNHEY and CDR2 SMNVEV (reference sequence). The CDR3 sequence is CASSSDRGLYEQYF. DNA of the CDR3: TGTGCCAGCAGTTCGGACAGGGGTTTGTACGAGCAGTACTTC.

The CDR3 sequence is CASRSKKPDRLNTEAFF. CDR3 DNA: TGTGCCAGCAGGTCAAAAAAACCCGACAGGCTGAACACTGAAGCTTTCTTT. The chain employs TRBV7-9 and TRBJ1-1; TRBD1 might be the D (6 bases). V shed 6 bases and J shed 0 bases, with 20 bases lying between them. The CDR3 sequence is 17 residues long. CDR1 and CDR2 from the germline V gene are SEHNR and FQNEAQ (reference sequence).

The genes are TRBV6-1 and TRBJ1-4; 8 nucleotides line up with TRBD1. The trim removed 6 bases at V and 4 bases at J, leaving 4 bases unmatched. Per germline, CDR1 MNHNS and CDR2 SASEGT. The CDR3 loop spans 14 amino acids. The CDR3 loop is CASRIDRGNEKLFF. The CDR3 region has the DNA TGTGCCAGCAGAATCGACAGGGGTAATGAAAAACTGTTTTTT.

The chain has TRBV7-8 and TRBJ1-6; D remains ambiguous. The CDR3 spans 14 residues. The germline CDR1 and CDR2 sequences are SGHVS and FQNEAQ. The V and J ends lost 1 base and 7 bases respectively, with 8 bases between them. The CDR3 loop is CASSLGSVNSPLHF. CDR3 coding DNA: TGTGCCAGCAGCTTAGGTTCAGTAAATTCACCCCTCCACTTT. The whole variable domain, filled in from reference TRBV7-8 and TRBJ1-6, reads GAGVSQSPRYKVAKRGQDVALRCDPISGHVSLFWYQQALGQGPEFLTYFQNEAQLDKSGLPSDRFFAERPEGSVSTLKIQRTQQEDSAVYLCASSLGSVNSPLHFGNGTRLTVT.

This clone was observed once. The chain joins TRBV27 to TRBJ2-2, with D hard to call. Trimming stripped 7 bases from V and 4 bases from J, with 7 bases between. Germline CDR1 is MNHEY and CDR2 is SMNVEV (reference sequence). The CDR3 consists of 12 residues. In DNA, the CDR3 is TGTGCCAGCAAAATCTCCACCGGGGAGCTGTTTTTT. It yields the protein CASKISTGELFF.